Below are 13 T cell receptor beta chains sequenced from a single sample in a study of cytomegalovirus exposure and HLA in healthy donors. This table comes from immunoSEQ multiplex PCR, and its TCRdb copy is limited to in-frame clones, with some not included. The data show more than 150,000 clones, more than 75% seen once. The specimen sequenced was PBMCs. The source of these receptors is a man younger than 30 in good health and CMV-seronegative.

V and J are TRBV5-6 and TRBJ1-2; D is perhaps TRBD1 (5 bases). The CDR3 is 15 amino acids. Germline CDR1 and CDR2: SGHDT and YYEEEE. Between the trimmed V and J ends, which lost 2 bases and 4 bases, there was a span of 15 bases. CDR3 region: CASSFRGTSPYGYTF. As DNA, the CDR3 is TGTGCCAGCAGCTTCCGGGGGACCTCTCCCTATGGCTACACCTTC. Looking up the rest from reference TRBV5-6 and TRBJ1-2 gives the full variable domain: DAGVTQSPTHLIKTRGQQVTLRCSPKSGHDTVSWYQQALGQGPQFIFQYYEEEERQRGNFPDRFSGHQFPNYSSELNVNALLLGDSALYLCASSFRGTSPYGYTFGSGTRLTVV.

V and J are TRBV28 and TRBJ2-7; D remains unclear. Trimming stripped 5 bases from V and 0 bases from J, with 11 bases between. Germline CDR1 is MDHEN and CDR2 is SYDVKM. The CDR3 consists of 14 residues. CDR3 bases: TGTGCCAGCAGTCCCCGGGTTAGCTCCTACGAGCAGTACGTC. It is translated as CASSPRVSSYEQYV.

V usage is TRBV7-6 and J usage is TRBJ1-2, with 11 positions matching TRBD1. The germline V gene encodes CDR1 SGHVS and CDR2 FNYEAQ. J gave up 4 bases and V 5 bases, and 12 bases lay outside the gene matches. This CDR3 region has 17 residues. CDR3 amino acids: CASSIADRGRVGYGYTF. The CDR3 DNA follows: TGTGCCAGCAGCATCGCGGACAGGGGGCGGGTAGGCTATGGCTACACCTTC.

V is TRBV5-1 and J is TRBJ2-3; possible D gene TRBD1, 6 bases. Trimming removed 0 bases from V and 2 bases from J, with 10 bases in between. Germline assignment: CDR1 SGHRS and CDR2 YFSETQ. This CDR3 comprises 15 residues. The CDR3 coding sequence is TGCGCCAGCAGCTTGGGACAGGACCTCACAGATACGCAGTATTTT. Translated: CASSLGQDLTDTQYF.

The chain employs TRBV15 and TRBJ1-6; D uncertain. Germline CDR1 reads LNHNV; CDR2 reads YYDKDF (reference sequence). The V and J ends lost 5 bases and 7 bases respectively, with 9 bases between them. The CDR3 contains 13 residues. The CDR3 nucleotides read TGTGCCACCAGCCCCAAGCACAATTCACCCCTCCACTTT. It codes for CATSPKHNSPLHF.

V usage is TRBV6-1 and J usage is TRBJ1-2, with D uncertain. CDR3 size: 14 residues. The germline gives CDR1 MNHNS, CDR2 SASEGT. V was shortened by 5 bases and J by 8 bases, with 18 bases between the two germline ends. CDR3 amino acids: CASSSTAGRYGYTF. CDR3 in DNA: TGTGCCAGCAGTAGCACGGCCGGCAGGTACGGCTACACCTTC.

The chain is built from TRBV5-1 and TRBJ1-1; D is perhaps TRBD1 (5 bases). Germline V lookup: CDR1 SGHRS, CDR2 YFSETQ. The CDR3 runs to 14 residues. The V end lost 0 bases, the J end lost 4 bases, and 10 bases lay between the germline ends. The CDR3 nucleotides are TGCGCCAGCAGCTTGGGGGGGGGACCCACTGAAGCTTTCTTT. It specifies CASSLGGGPTEAFF.

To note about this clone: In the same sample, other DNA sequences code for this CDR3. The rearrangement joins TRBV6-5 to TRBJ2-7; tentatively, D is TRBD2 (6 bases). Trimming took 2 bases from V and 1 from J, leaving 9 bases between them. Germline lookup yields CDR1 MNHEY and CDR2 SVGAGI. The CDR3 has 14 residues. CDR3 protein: CASSYGTDSYEQYF. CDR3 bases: TGTGCCAGCAGTTACGGGACTGATTCCTACGAGCAGTACTTC.

CDR3 bases: TGTGCCAGCATGACTAGCGGGGGATTGAGCAATGAGCAGTTCTTC. Protein sequence: CASMTSGGLSNEQFF. The chain has TRBV27 and TRBJ2-1; 12 bases agree with TRBD2. Germline CDR1 is MNHEY and CDR2 is SMNVEV (reference sequence). The CDR3 runs to 15 residues. V dropped 7 bases and J dropped 6; count of bases not matched to a gene: 7.

CDR3 amino acids: CASSSVAGRADTQYF. CDR3 bases: TGTGCCAGCAGCTCCGTAGCGGGGAGGGCAGATACGCAGTATTTT. V and J are TRBV5-4 and TRBJ2-3; TRBD2 aligns across 8 bases. Germline CDR1 and CDR2: SGHNT and YYREEE (reference sequence). V lost 3 bases and J lost 4; bases outside the gene matches: 7. The CDR3 totals 15 residues.

Written as DNA, the CDR3 is TGTGCCAGCAGTTCCCCGCTGACTAGCGGGAGGAGGGATGAGCAGTTCTTC. Translation gives CASSSPLTSGRRDEQFF. The chain links TRBV27 to TRBJ2-1, with 13 bases identical to TRBD2. CDR3 length equals 17 residues. Germline CDR1 and CDR2: MNHEY and SMNVEV (reference sequence). Trimming at V came to 4 bases and at J to 8 bases, leaving 11 bases not matched to a gene.

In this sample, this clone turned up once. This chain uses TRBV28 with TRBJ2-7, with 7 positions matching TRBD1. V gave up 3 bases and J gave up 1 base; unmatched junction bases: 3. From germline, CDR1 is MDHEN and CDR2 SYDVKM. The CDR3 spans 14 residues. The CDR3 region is CASSLKTGSYEQYV. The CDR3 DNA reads TGTGCCAGCAGTTTGAAGACAGGGTCCTACGAGCAGTACGTC.

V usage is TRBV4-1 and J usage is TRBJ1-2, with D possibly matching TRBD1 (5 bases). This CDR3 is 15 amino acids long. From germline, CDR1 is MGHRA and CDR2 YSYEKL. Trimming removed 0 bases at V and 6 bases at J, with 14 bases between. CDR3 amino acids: CASSQDPQPGDGYTF. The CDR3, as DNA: TGCGCCAGCAGCCAAGATCCCCAACCGGGGGATGGCTACACCTTC.